Listed below are T cell receptor beta chains from one sample, sequenced in a study of T cells in Graves' hyperthyroidism and ophthalmopathy. MiXCR was run by TCRdb on the multiplex PCR reads, yielding one entry per CDR3 protein. The data show 410,000 or so distinct CDR3 sequences, with about 14% seen just once and less than 15% held by the top ten. The sample taken for sequencing was blood. These receptors were taken from a man between 18 and 29 years old with Graves' ophthalmopathy. Both conserved end residues are part of each CDR3. D genes are given only for firm matches. Some rows have no size entry. The others give once, few or many, or a class for an expanded clone.

clone size: -
D gene: -
V gene: TRBV7-9
J gene: TRBJ1-6
CDR3 protein: CASSLEAASWYSPLHF
CDR3 DNA: TGTGCCAGCAGCTTAGAGGCAGCCTCCTGGTATTCACCCCTCCACTTT

clone size: many
D gene: TRBD1
V gene: TRBV7-8
J gene: TRBJ2-5
CDR3 protein: CASSRTGGGETQYF
CDR3 DNA: TGTGCCAGCAGCCGCACAGGGGGCGGGGAGACCCAGTACTTC

clone size: -
D gene: -
V gene: TRBV15
J gene: TRBJ2-6
CDR3 protein: CATSRVVGSGANVLTF
CDR3 DNA: TGTGCCACCAGCAGAGTCGTGGGCTCTGGGGCCAACGTCCTGACTTTC

clone size: -
D gene: -
V gene: TRBV9
J gene: TRBJ1-2
CDR3 protein: CASSVDSGFYGYTF
CDR3 DNA: TGTGCCAGCAGCGTAGATTCCGGATTCTATGGCTACACCTTC

clone size: few
D gene: -
V gene: TRBV10-1
J gene: TRBJ2-7
CDR3 protein: CASSPGLDIYEQYF
CDR3 DNA: TGCGCCAGCAGCCCCGGTTTGGACATCTACGAGCAGTACTTC

clone size: many
D gene: TRBD2
V gene: TRBV12-3/TRBV12-4
J gene: TRBJ2-3
CDR3 protein: CASSPAVLADSTDTQYF
CDR3 DNA: TGTGCCAGCAGTCCCGCCGTTCTAGCGGATAGCACAGATACGCAGTATTTT

clone size: many
D gene: -
V gene: TRBV7-9
J gene: TRBJ1-1
CDR3 protein: CASSFAGRISEAFF
CDR3 DNA: TGTGCCAGCAGCTTTGCGGGACGGATATCTGAAGCTTTCTTT

clone size: many
D gene: -
V gene: TRBV5-1
J gene: TRBJ1-6
CDR3 protein: CASRGIDNSPLHF
CDR3 DNA: TGCGCCAGCAGAGGAATCGATAATTCACCCCTCCACTTT

clone size: few
D gene: -
V gene: TRBV7-6
J gene: TRBJ2-3
CDR3 protein: CASSPAGTDTQYF
CDR3 DNA: TGTGCCAGCAGCCCCGCAGGCACAGATACGCAGTATTTT

clone size: many
D gene: -
V gene: TRBV30
J gene: TRBJ2-1
CDR3 protein: CAALLPTEDEQFF
CDR3 DNA: TGTGCCGCCTTACTACCCACCGAGGATGAGCAGTTCTTC

clone size: many
D gene: -
V gene: TRBV7-9
J gene: TRBJ1-2
CDR3 protein: CASSLVGRNGYTF
CDR3 DNA: TGTGCCAGCAGCTTAGTCGGACGCAATGGCTACACCTTC

clone size: -
D gene: -
V gene: TRBV12-3/TRBV12-4
J gene: TRBJ2-2
CDR3 protein: CASSLELETGELFF
CDR3 DNA: TGTGCCAGCAGTTTAGAGCTGGAAACCGGGGAGCTGTTTTTT

clone size: many
D gene: -
V gene: TRBV11-2
J gene: TRBJ2-5
CDR3 protein: CASSLGLAGYQETQYF
CDR3 DNA: TGTGCCAGCAGCTTAGGTCTGGCGGGGTACCAAGAGACCCAGTACTTC

clone size: few
D gene: -
V gene: TRBV7-2
J gene: TRBJ2-7
CDR3 protein: CASSFSGSVSYEQYF
CDR3 DNA: TGTGCCAGCAGCTTCTCGGGGTCTGTATCCTACGAGCAGTACTTC

clone size: many
D gene: -
V gene: TRBV2
J gene: TRBJ2-2
CDR3 protein: CASSWNTGELFF
CDR3 DNA: TGTGCCAGCAGTTGGAACACCGGGGAGCTGTTTTTT

clone size: -
D gene: -
V gene: TRBV3-1
J gene: TRBJ2-3
CDR3 protein: CASSQDRASTDTQYF
CDR3 DNA: TGTGCCAGCAGCCAAGATAGGGCTAGCACAGATACGCAGTATTTT

clone size: many
D gene: -
V gene: TRBV28
J gene: TRBJ1-2
CDR3 protein: CASSSNMNRDANYGYTF
CDR3 DNA: TGTGCCAGCAGTTCTAATATGAACAGGGATGCTAACTATGGCTACACCTTC

clone size: many
D gene: -
V gene: TRBV2
J gene: TRBJ2-5
CDR3 protein: CAAHKGPQETQYF
CDR3 DNA: TGTGCCGCCCATAAGGGCCCCCAAGAGACCCAGTACTTC

clone size: many
D gene: -
V gene: TRBV6-1
J gene: TRBJ2-7
CDR3 protein: CASSAHYEQYF
CDR3 DNA: TGTGCCAGCAGTGCACACTACGAGCAGTACTTC

clone size: many
D gene: -
V gene: TRBV12-3/TRBV12-4
J gene: TRBJ2-1
CDR3 protein: CASSGYQTAYNEQFF
CDR3 DNA: TGTGCCAGCAGTGGCTATCAGACAGCTTACAATGAGCAGTTCTTC

clone size: many
D gene: -
V gene: TRBV3-1
J gene: TRBJ1-5
CDR3 protein: CASSGGRGNQPQHF
CDR3 DNA: TGTGCCAGCAGCGGAGGGCGGGGGAATCAGCCCCAGCATTTT

clone size: -
D gene: -
V gene: TRBV4-1
J gene: TRBJ1-4
CDR3 protein: CASRLGDVNEKLFF
CDR3 DNA: TGCGCCAGCAGGCTGGGAGATGTGAATGAAAAACTGTTTTTT

clone size: -
D gene: -
V gene: TRBV5-4
J gene: TRBJ1-1
CDR3 protein: CASSIFAVVMNTEAFF
CDR3 DNA: TGTGCCAGCAGCATTTTCGCCGTTGTCATGAACACTGAAGCTTTCTTT

clone size: -
D gene: -
V gene: TRBV3-1
J gene: TRBJ1-5
CDR3 protein: CASSQSALIQPQHF
CDR3 DNA: TGTGCCAGCAGCCAATCCGCGTTGATTCAGCCCCAGCATTTT

clone size: many
D gene: TRBD2
V gene: TRBV3-1
J gene: TRBJ2-1
CDR3 protein: CASRPRGAGGYEQFF
CDR3 DNA: TGTGCCAGCAGACCCCGGGGAGCGGGGGGCTATGAGCAGTTCTTC

clone size: many
D gene: -
V gene: TRBV27
J gene: TRBJ2-1
CDR3 protein: CASSGGELYNEQFF
CDR3 DNA: TGTGCCAGCAGTGGGGGTGAACTCTACAATGAGCAGTTCTTC

clone size: few
D gene: -
V gene: TRBV18
J gene: TRBJ1-1
CDR3 protein: CASSPGGIRNTEAFF
CDR3 DNA: TGTGCCAGCTCACCGGGTGGGATACGGAACACTGAAGCTTTCTTT

clone size: -
D gene: TRBD1
V gene: TRBV14
J gene: TRBJ1-1
CDR3 protein: CASSHRTGQNTEAFF
CDR3 DNA: TGTGCCAGCAGCCACCGGACAGGCCAGAACACTGAAGCTTTCTTT

clone size: many
D gene: -
V gene: TRBV20-1
J gene: TRBJ1-2
CDR3 protein: CSARDLGMSPYGYTF
CDR3 DNA: TGCAGTGCTAGAGATCTGGGAATGAGTCCCTATGGCTACACCTTC

clone size: many
D gene: -
V gene: TRBV6-1
J gene: TRBJ1-2
CDR3 protein: CASSEKGNYGYTF
CDR3 DNA: TGTGCCAGCAGTGAAAAAGGGAACTATGGCTACACCTTC

clone size: many
D gene: -
V gene: TRBV4-2
J gene: TRBJ1-2
CDR3 protein: CASSQDEWQGGYGYTF
CDR3 DNA: TGTGCCAGCAGCCAAGATGAGTGGCAGGGCGGCTATGGCTACACCTTC

clone size: many
D gene: TRBD2
V gene: TRBV27
J gene: TRBJ2-1
CDR3 protein: CASSFRSGRIGNEQFF
CDR3 DNA: TGTGCCAGCAGTTTCCGGAGCGGGAGAATTGGCAATGAGCAGTTCTTC

clone size: -
D gene: -
V gene: TRBV7-3
J gene: TRBJ1-5
CDR3 protein: CASSRGHWMEPQHF
CDR3 DNA: TGTGCCAGCAGCCGGGGACATTGGATGGAGCCCCAGCATTTT

clone size: few
D gene: -
V gene: TRBV13
J gene: TRBJ2-5
CDR3 protein: CASSPPRGVKTQYF
CDR3 DNA: TGTGCCAGCAGCCCTCCTAGGGGGGTAAAGACCCAGTACTTC

clone size: many
D gene: -
V gene: TRBV2
J gene: TRBJ2-5
CDR3 protein: CASSGQLAQETQYF
CDR3 DNA: TGTGCCAGCAGTGGTCAGTTAGCCCAAGAGACCCAGTACTTC

clone size: many
D gene: TRBD1
V gene: TRBV5-1
J gene: TRBJ2-4
CDR3 protein: CASSFRGQGDLLAKNIQYF
CDR3 DNA: TGCGCCAGCAGCTTTAGGGGACAGGGCGATCTTTTAGCCAAAAACATTCAGTACTTC

clone size: many
D gene: TRBD2
V gene: TRBV5-1
J gene: TRBJ2-7
CDR3 protein: CASSLGTSGIFYEQYF
CDR3 DNA: TGCGCCAGCAGCTTGGGAACTAGCGGGATATTCTACGAGCAGTACTTC

clone size: many
D gene: -
V gene: TRBV28
J gene: TRBJ2-7
CDR3 protein: CASSPTLSYEQYF
CDR3 DNA: TGTGCCAGCAGTCCTACACTATCCTACGAGCAGTACTTC

clone size: many
D gene: TRBD1
V gene: TRBV27
J gene: TRBJ2-5
CDR3 protein: CASISRDSVKETQYF
CDR3 DNA: TGTGCCAGCATCTCCCGGGACAGCGTGAAAGAGACCCAGTACTTC

clone size: many
D gene: -
V gene: TRBV7-9
J gene: TRBJ2-1
CDR3 protein: CASSPTVYNEQFF
CDR3 DNA: TGTGCCAGCAGCCCCACAGTCTACAATGAGCAGTTCTTC

clone size: -
D gene: TRBD1
V gene: TRBV20-1
J gene: TRBJ1-6
CDR3 protein: CSATMTGHNSPLHF
CDR3 DNA: TGCAGTGCTACCATGACAGGGCATAATTCACCCCTCCACTTT

clone size: many
D gene: -
V gene: TRBV2
J gene: TRBJ1-3
CDR3 protein: CASSEFSYLAGNTIYF
CDR3 DNA: TGTGCCAGCAGTGAATTTTCCTACCTCGCTGGAAACACCATATATTTT

clone size: many
D gene: -
V gene: TRBV6-1
J gene: TRBJ2-5
CDR3 protein: CASRSGSKETQYF
CDR3 DNA: TGTGCCAGCAGGAGCGGGTCCAAAGAGACCCAGTACTTC

clone size: -
D gene: -
V gene: TRBV19
J gene: TRBJ2-3
CDR3 protein: CASLPGGGPTDTQYF
CDR3 DNA: TGTGCCAGTCTACCGGGGGGCGGCCCCACAGATACGCAGTATTTT

clone size: few
D gene: -
V gene: TRBV7-9
J gene: TRBJ2-7
CDR3 protein: CASSLGSFSYEQYF
CDR3 DNA: TGTGCCAGCAGCTTAGGCTCTTTCTCCTACGAGCAGTACTTC

clone size: many
D gene: -
V gene: TRBV7-9
J gene: TRBJ1-1
CDR3 protein: CASSSPDSRRTEAFF
CDR3 DNA: TGTGCCAGCAGCTCCCCGGACTCCCGAAGGACTGAAGCTTTCTTT

clone size: many
D gene: -
V gene: TRBV3-1
J gene: TRBJ2-3
CDR3 protein: CASSQVWSVATDTQYF
CDR3 DNA: TGTGCCAGCAGCCAAGTATGGTCGGTGGCCACAGATACGCAGTATTTT

clone size: few
D gene: -
V gene: TRBV6-5
J gene: TRBJ1-2
CDR3 protein: CASSYGGFGYTF
CDR3 DNA: TGTGCCAGCAGTTACGGAGGATTCGGCTACACCTTC

clone size: many
D gene: TRBD1
V gene: TRBV19
J gene: TRBJ1-2
CDR3 protein: CASMKTGNYGYTF
CDR3 DNA: TGTGCCAGTATGAAGACAGGGAACTATGGCTACACCTTC

clone size: -
D gene: TRBD2
V gene: TRBV2
J gene: TRBJ2-3
CDR3 protein: CASSKGLATDTQYF
CDR3 DNA: TGTGCCAGCAGCAAAGGACTAGCGACAGATACGCAGTATTTT

clone size: many
D gene: TRBD2
V gene: TRBV18
J gene: TRBJ2-5
CDR3 protein: CASSPGLGETQYF
CDR3 DNA: TGTGCCAGCTCACCGGGACTAGGGGAGACCCAGTACTTC

clone size: many
D gene: -
V gene: TRBV20-1
J gene: TRBJ1-5
CDR3 protein: CSASFQGDQPQHF
CDR3 DNA: TGCAGTGCTAGCTTCCAGGGTGATCAGCCCCAGCATTTT

clone size: few
D gene: -
V gene: TRBV6-1
J gene: TRBJ1-5
CDR3 protein: CANAASGGQPQHF
CDR3 DNA: TGTGCCAACGCGGCCAGCGGGGGTCAGCCCCAGCATTTT

clone size: many
D gene: TRBD2
V gene: TRBV7-2
J gene: TRBJ2-5
CDR3 protein: CASSRTSGYQETQYF
CDR3 DNA: TGTGCCAGCAGCCGGACTAGCGGCTACCAAGAGACCCAGTACTTC